The present entry profiles one TCR beta chain with its context. Germline V gene sequence: CDR1 LNHDA, CDR2 SQIVND (reference sequence). V was pared by 3 bases and J by 0 bases, with 9 bases between. This CDR3 has 16 amino acids. Sequenced by immunoSEQ multiplex PCR; TCRdb stores in-frame clones only, minus some. This repertoire shows around 52,000 clones, around 92% found once; its top ten account for approximately 0.15%. This sample was taken from a study of T cell changes during pregnancy in multiple sclerosis. This TCR was recovered from a female donor in good health, enrolled as a control in a pregnancy study. The chain combines TRBV19 with TRBJ1-6, with D hard to call. Sample: CD4+ T cells from peripheral blood mononuclear cells, taken after pregnancy. The CDR3 is CASSMETRSYNSPLHF. CDR3 DNA: TGTGCCAGTAGTATGGAGACCCGCTCCTATAATTCACCCCTCCACTTT.